This TCR beta chain is from a study of blood T cell repertoires in COVID-19. Study-wide context: Specimens from acute and convalescent COVID-19 originated in the United States, Italy and Spain. The analysed material was cDNA or gDNA that came from T cells, B-cell-depleted T cells, or PBMCs.

There are 15 residues in the CDR3. From germline, CDR1 is SGHRS and CDR2 YFSETQ. The ends were cut back, 7 bases at V and 1 base at J, with 17 bases in the middle. Study processing details: Reference gene primers were amplified, and this amplification served to estimate nucleated cell counts. This table comes from immunoSEQ multiplex PCR, and its TCRdb copy is limited to in-frame clones, with some not included. V and J calls and clone size are as listed in that table; D and trimming were resolved from the DNA. The sample consists of some 200,000 clones, 75% to 95% of them appearing once. The rearrangement uses TRBV5-1 and TRBJ2-5; TRBD2 might be the D (6 bases). The TCR was taken from a man in his fifties with acute or convalescent COVID-19. Sequenced material: peripheral blood. The DNA of the CDR3 is TGCGCCAGCGCCCCAGGGTTCGGGGGCCAAGAGACCCAGTACTTC. Protein product: CASAPGFGGQETQYF.